These 22 T cell receptor beta chains were all obtained from the same sample, sequenced in a study of Ad26.COV2.S vaccination and SARS-CoV-2 variants. The sample's treatment: roughly 18 received Ad26.COV2.S at low or high dose, single or two shots; 5 received placebo; per-sample allocation not given. Sample collection was performed on day 63 after the first vaccine or placebo injection. Assay: immunoSEQ multiplex PCR; the TCRdb copy retains only in-frame clones and omits some. The data hold a few hundred thousand clones, with 83% observed a single time. The sequencing used peripheral blood, collected in a trial of Ad26.COV2.S vaccine versus placebo. Receptor source: a person between 18 and 60 years old who received the Ad26.COV2.S COVID-19 vaccine or a placebo.

About this clone itself: Within the sample, other DNA sequences also encode this same CDR3. J is TRBJ2-7 and V is TRBV4-2, with TRBD2 matching over 9 bases. J was trimmed by 2 bases and V by 1 base; bases with no gene match: 3. Germline V gives CDR1 LGHNA, CDR2 YNFKEQ. This CDR3 has 15 amino acids. The DNA for the CDR3 is TGTGCCAGCAGCCAAGGCCTAGCGGGGACCTACGAGCAGTACTTC. Encoded protein: CASSQGLAGTYEQYF.

J is TRBJ2-7 and V is TRBV3-1 (or the pseudogene TRBV3-2); D is undetermined. CDR1 is LGHDT, CDR2 YNNKEL, per germline (reference sequence). The V gene lost 3 bases and the J gene lost 2 bases, with 8 bases spanning the gap. CDR3 length: 13 residues. CDR3 amino acids: CASSHLDPYEQYF. The CDR3 DNA sequence: TGTGCCAGCAGCCACCTCGACCCCTACGAGCAGTACTTC.

V gene TRBV19 combines with J gene TRBJ1-5; perhaps TRBD1 as D (5 bases). The CDR3 loop spans 14 amino acids. Germline V gene data show CDR1 as LNHDA and CDR2 as SQIVND (reference sequence). V was shortened by 2 bases and J by 6 bases, with 11 bases between the two germline ends. In nucleotides, the CDR3 is TGTGCCAGTAGTATAATCTCTGGGACTCAGCCCCAGCATTTT. As protein: CASSIISGTQPQHF.

J is TRBJ2-5 and V is TRBV3-1 (or the pseudogene TRBV3-2); the D gene could be TRBD1 or TRBD2 (6 bases each). Trimming removed 4 bases at V and 0 bases at J, with 18 bases between. This CDR3 has 17 amino acids. Germline CDR1 LGHDT, CDR2 YNNKEL (reference sequence). CDR3 loop: CASSPLLGGPDQETQYF. The DNA of the CDR3 is TGTGCCAGCAGCCCACTTTTGGGGGGCCCTGACCAAGAGACCCAGTACTTC.

This clone has only one observation. V usage is TRBV7-8 and J usage is TRBJ2-6; D is unresolved. With 0 bases removed from V and 1 base from J, the gap between germline ends came to 4 bases. The germline V gene encodes CDR1 SGHVS and CDR2 FQNEAQ. The CDR3 runs 15 residues. The CDR3 sequence is CASSLALSGANVLTF. The CDR3 DNA follows: TGTGCCAGCAGCTTAGCACTTTCTGGGGCCAACGTCCTGACTTTC.

This sequence joins TRBV6-1 and TRBJ2-1; perhaps TRBD1 as D (5 bases). This CDR3 is 16 amino acids long. The V gene lost 0 bases and the J gene lost 4 bases, with 13 bases spanning the gap. Germline V gives CDR1 MNHNS, CDR2 SASEGT. Here the CDR3 DNA reads TGTGCCAGCAGTGAAGCGTCTGAAGGACAATACAATGAGCAGTTCTTC. It codes for CASSEASEGQYNEQFF.

The CDR3 nucleotides are TGTGCCAGCAGCACGACGGTTAATTCACCCCTCCACTTT. It encodes CASSTTVNSPLHF. V gene TRBV7-3 combines with J gene TRBJ1-6, with D unresolved. Trimming cost V 5 bases and J 6 bases, with 8 bases left between them. The CDR3 is made up of 13 amino acids. The germline gives CDR1 SGHTA, CDR2 FQGTGA.

The chain combines TRBV30 with TRBJ2-1; TRBD2 might be the D (5 bases). V was pared by 3 bases and J by 4 bases, with 10 bases between. In germline, CDR1 is GTSNPN, CDR2 SVGIG (reference sequence). The CDR3 spans 13 residues. In DNA form, the CDR3 reads TGTGCCTGGAGCGGGGTCGTATACAATGAGCAGTTCTTC. This encodes CAWSGVVYNEQFF.

Concerning this clone itself: The junction shows a germline mismatch at one end, possibly a read error. This chain links TRBV5-1 with TRBJ1-6; unclear D gene. The CDR3 runs to 15 residues. Looked up from germline, CDR1 is SGHRS and CDR2 is YFSETQ. This chain's CDR3 is CASSFGGSYNSPLHF. The CDR3 DNA reads as TGCGCCAGCAGCTTCGGAGGGTCCTACAATTCACCCCTCCACTTT. Full variable domain (remainder filled in from reference TRBV5-1 and TRBJ1-6): KAGVTQTPRYLIKTRGQQVTLSCSPISGHRSVSWYQQTPGQGLQFLFEYFSETQRNKGNFPGRFSGRQFSNSRSEMNVSTLELGDSALYLCASSFGGSYNSPLHFGNGTRLTVT.

The chain has TRBV4-2 and TRBJ2-7; possible D gene TRBD2, 5 bases. V lost 5 bases, J lost 0 bases, and 17 bases lay in between. The V gene's germline CDR1 is LGHNA and CDR2 YNFKEQ. The CDR3 extends over 16 amino acids. CDR3 sequence (DNA): TGTGCCAGCAGCACAACCGCCAGCGGCCCCTCCTACGAGCAGTACTTC. Amino acids: CASSTTASGPSYEQYF.

The chain has TRBV23-1 and TRBJ2-1; D possibly uses TRBD1 or TRBD2 (6 bases each). TRBV23-1 is designated an ORF whose function remains uncertain. Trimming removed 3 bases from V and 12 bases from J, with 18 bases in between. The CDR3 runs to 14 residues. CDR3 nucleotides: TGCGCCAGCAGTCACTCCCCACAGGGAGCGGGGCAGTTCTTC. It is translated as CASSHSPQGAGQFF.

The chain carries TRBV2 and TRBJ2-1; D remains unclear. This CDR3 region has 11 residues. The germline V gene encodes CDR1 SNHLY and CDR2 FYNNEI. Between the trimmed V and J ends, which lost 3 bases and 6 bases, there was a span of 3 bases. The CDR3 loop is CASSERNEQFF. The CDR3 region has the DNA TGTGCCAGCAGTGAGCGCAATGAGCAGTTCTTC.

The V and J genes are TRBV3-1 (or the pseudogene TRBV3-2) and TRBJ2-2; D remains ambiguous. Trimming shortened V by 4 bases and J by 5 bases, and 20 bases separated the two germline ends. The CDR3 length is 17 residues. CDR1 is LGHDT, CDR2 YNNKEL, per germline (reference sequence). This CDR3 reads CASSLLGYARLTGELFF. CDR3 DNA sequence: TGTGCCAGCAGCCTCCTGGGGTACGCTAGGTTAACCGGGGAGCTGTTTTTT.

This chain joins TRBV18 and TRBJ2-7; 9 bases agree with TRBD1. The CDR3 is made up of 14 amino acids. Germline CDR1 reads KGHSH; CDR2 reads LQKENI. J was trimmed by 3 bases and V by 3 bases; bases with no gene match: 3. CDR3 sequence (DNA): TGTGCCAGCTCACCCGGACAGGGGATCTACGAGCAGTACTTC. This sequence encodes CASSPGQGIYEQYF.

The chain couples TRBV7-8 to TRBJ1-2; D gene unclear. V lost 1 base and J lost 3, with 3 bases in between. Germline V CDR1 and CDR2: SGHVS, FQNEAQ. The CDR3 covers 12 residues. Here the CDR3 DNA reads TGTGCCAGCAGCTTAGACGACTATGGCTACACCTTC. Amino acid sequence: CASSLDDYGYTF.

The chain carries TRBV5-4 and TRBJ2-7; D perhaps matches TRBD1 (6 bases). V lost 4 bases to trimming and J lost 0 bases, with 14 bases between them. Germline-derived CDR1 and CDR2 are SGHNT and YYREEE (reference sequence). This CDR3 is 15 amino acids long. The CDR3 bases are TGTGCCAGCAGCACCGAACAGGGAACCTCCTACGAGCAGTACTTC. Amino acid sequence: CASSTEQGTSYEQYF.

The rearrangement uses TRBV5-3 and TRBJ2-7, with D possibly TRBD1 on 5 matching bases. TRBV5-3 is flagged as an ORF with uncertain function. Trimming took off 5 bases at V and 3 bases at J, with 12 bases between the two ends. This CDR3 comprises 13 residues. The CDR3 loop reads CARSFMDIYEQYF. For the CDR3, the DNA is TGTGCCAGAAGTTTCATGGACATCTACGAGCAGTACTTC.

V gene TRBV6-5 combines with J gene TRBJ1-2; 7 bases match TRBD1. Germline values: CDR1 MNHEY, CDR2 SVGAGI. The junction had 7 bases not matched to a gene; V was cut back by 10 bases and J by 5 bases. CDR3 length equals 12 residues. The CDR3 loop is CATRDSEYGYTF. DNA for the CDR3: TGTGCCACCCGGGACAGTGAGTATGGCTACACCTTC.

The J gene is TRBJ2-1, the V gene TRBV9; 9 positions match TRBD2. Losses at the gene ends were 6 bases for V and 9 bases for J; bases not matched to a gene: 7. Germline lookup yields CDR1 SGDLS and CDR2 YYNGEE. This CDR3 is 13 amino acids long. For the CDR3, the DNA is TGTGCCAGCATGGCCGGAGCGGGAGGTGAGCAGTTCTTC. This encodes CASMAGAGGEQFF.

The chain uses TRBV5-1 and TRBJ2-7; 7 bases match TRBD2. The V gene end was trimmed by 0 bases and the J gene end by 3 bases; junction bases not matched to a gene: 6. This CDR3 is 15 amino acids long. Germline-derived CDR1 and CDR2 are SGHRS and YFSETQ. CDR3 nucleotide sequence: TGCGCCAGCAGCTTGGCCGCGGGGGAATACTACGAGCAGTACTTC. This translates into CASSLAAGEYYEQYF.

The chain recombines TRBV27 with TRBJ2-7; D is perhaps TRBD1 (5 bases). CDR1 and CDR2 from the germline V gene are MNHEY and SMNVEV (reference sequence). The length of the CDR3 is 14 residues. V shed 3 bases and J shed 6 bases, with 15 bases lying between them. CDR3 protein: CASSFSAGFLEQYF. DNA for the CDR3: TGTGCCAGCAGTTTCTCGGCAGGGTTCCTCGAGCAGTACTTC.

This clone was seen only once. The genes are TRBV4-1 and TRBJ1-6; D is uncertain. CDR3 length equals 15 residues. CDR1 MGHRA and CDR2 YSYEKL come from the germline V gene. Trimming took 1 base from V and 9 from J, leaving 13 bases between them. CDR3 sequence (DNA): TGCGCCAGCAGCCAAGGAGGTGGGAGGATTTCACCCCTCCACTTT. This sequence encodes CASSQGGGRISPLHF.